Below, 20 T cell receptor beta chains from the same sample are listed, as sequenced in a study of T-cell memory formation after mild COVID-19. TCRdb recomputed calls from the 5' RACE reads with MiXCR, one row per CDR3 protein. This table holds some 450,000 distinct CDR3 sequences, about a sixth found once. Sequenced input: PBMCs or a T cell subset sorted from them (not recorded which). The receptors come from a man between 18 and 35 years old who had mild COVID-19 (a few samples of this study predate the infection). Cell type and time point are not known.

Here the CDR3 reads CSASKGASTDTQYF. The CDR3 DNA follows: TGCAGTGCTAGTAAGGGGGCCAGCACAGATACGCAGTATTTT. This sequence joins TRBV20-1 and TRBJ2-3; TRBD1 aligns across 7 bases. V shed 3 bases, J shed 0 bases, and the junction held 3 bases outside the gene matches. Germline CDR1 is DFQATT and CDR2 is SNEGSKA (reference sequence). The CDR3 has 14 amino acids.

Only a few counts were recorded for this clonotype. This sequence joins TRBV7-2 and TRBJ1-5; D might be TRBD1 (5 bases). Deletions cut 8 bases from V and 5 bases from J, with 13 bases between. CDR1 is SGHTA, CDR2 FQGNSA, per germline. The CDR3 extends over 13 amino acids. CDR3 bases: TGTGCCAGCTCCCGGGACGTAGATCAGCCCCAGCATTTT. This gives the protein CASSRDVDQPQHF.

CDR3 sequence: CASSRQGTQPQHF. The CDR3 coding sequence is TGTGCCAGCAGTCGACAGGGAACTCAGCCCCAGCATTTT. The chain carries TRBV6-2 or TRBV6-3 and TRBJ1-5, with 7 nucleotides matching TRBD1. CDR1 and CDR2 from the germline V gene are MNHEY and SVGEGT. The CDR3 contains 13 residues. V lost 5 bases, J lost 6 bases, and 4 bases stayed unmatched.

V and J are TRBV28 and TRBJ2-7; D may be TRBD1 (5 bases). The CDR3 extends over 14 amino acids. V lost 7 bases to trimming and J lost 2 bases, with 15 bases between them. Germline loops: CDR1 MDHEN, CDR2 SYDVKM. As DNA, the CDR3 is TGTGCCAGCAATGCGCTTGGGGCCCCCTACGAGCAGTACGTC. Protein product: CASNALGAPYEQYV.

There are many counts of this clonotype. This chain connects TRBV12-3 or TRBV12-4 to TRBJ2-7; TRBD2 aligns across 8 bases. This CDR3 is 15 amino acids long. Losses at the gene ends were 2 bases for V and 3 bases for J; bases not matched to a gene: 6. The CDR3 sequence: CASSLSGGGSYEQYF. CDR3 DNA: TGTGCCAGCAGTTTATCGGGCGGGGGGAGCTACGAGCAGTACTTC.

The genes are TRBV15 and TRBJ1-4, with D perhaps TRBD1 (6 bases). CDR3 length: 15 amino acids. V lost 2 bases and J lost 4, with 11 bases in between. The germline gives CDR1 LNHNV, CDR2 YYDKDF (reference sequence). CDR3 residues: CATSRQLGGNEKLFF. CDR3 nucleotide sequence: TGTGCCACCAGCAGACAGCTAGGGGGTAATGAAAAACTGTTTTTT.

This clonotype turned up a few times. The chain carries TRBV4-3 and TRBJ2-5; 7 nucleotides match TRBD1. V was pared by 0 bases and J by 5 bases, with 12 bases of the junction left unmatched. Germline V CDR1 and CDR2: LGHNA, YSLEER. The CDR3 totals 17 residues. For the CDR3, the DNA is TGCGCCAGCAGCCAAGATGGGGTAGAGGACAGGCGGGAGACCCAGTACTTC. It codes for CASSQDGVEDRRETQYF.

In this sample, this clonotype turned up many times. The gene calls are TRBV14 and TRBJ2-1; D gene uncertain. Trimming cost V 6 bases and J 9 bases, with 9 bases left between them. Per the germline V gene, CDR1 is SGHDN and CDR2 is FVKESK. The CDR3 extends over 11 amino acids. The CDR3 nucleotides read TGTGCCAGCAGGAGGACGGGTGAGCAGTTCTTC. Its protein product is CASRRTGEQFF.

This clonotype was seen at least ten times. The rearrangement joins TRBV20-1 to TRBJ2-4; the match to TRBD1 covers 9 bases. V was pared by 2 bases and J by 8 bases, with 7 bases of the junction left unmatched. From germline, CDR1 is DFQATT and CDR2 SNEGSKA (reference sequence). The CDR3 has 14 amino acids. CDR3 sequence: CSARLSGTGHIQYF. The CDR3 bases are TGCAGTGCTAGACTTTCGGGGACAGGGCACATTCAGTACTTC.

J is TRBJ2-3 and V is TRBV27, with D possibly being TRBD2 (5 bases). In germline, CDR1 is MNHEY, CDR2 SMNVEV (reference sequence). V gave up 5 bases and J gave up 2 bases, with 11 bases separating them. The CDR3 contains 14 residues. For the CDR3, the DNA is TGTGCCAGCAGTCTCCGGGGTAACACAGATACGCAGTATTTT. Protein: CASSLRGNTDTQYF.

This clonotype was found once. The J gene is TRBJ1-3, the V gene TRBV5-1; the D gene is possibly TRBD1 (5 bases). Germline V CDR1 and CDR2: SGHRS, YFSETQ. Trimming removed 0 bases at V and 0 bases at J, with 13 bases between. The CDR3 loop spans 17 amino acids. CDR3 coding DNA: TGCGCCAGCAGCTTGGGCATAGGGGTCTACTCTGGAAACACCATATATTTT. Its translation is CASSLGIGVYSGNTIYF.

This rearrangement joins TRBV20-1 to TRBJ1-1, with D perhaps TRBD1 (6 bases). The CDR3 is made up of 12 amino acids. V shed 6 bases and J shed 11 bases, with 19 bases lying between them. Germline V CDR1 and CDR2: DFQATT, SNEGSKA (reference sequence). The CDR3 DNA reads TGCAGTGCCTTGACCCCGGGGGCCGTTGCTTTCTTT. It yields the protein CSALTPGAVAFF.

In this sample, this clonotype turned up a few times. V usage is TRBV7-3 and J usage is TRBJ2-1; the D gene could be TRBD1 or TRBD2 (5 bases each). The germline V gene encodes CDR1 SGHTA and CDR2 FQGTGA. The CDR3 length is 15 residues. Trimming removed 5 bases at V and 0 bases at J, with 11 bases between. The CDR3 is CASSRDPSSYNEQFF. As DNA, the CDR3 is TGTGCCAGCAGCCGGGACCCCAGCTCCTACAATGAGCAGTTCTTC.

V and J are TRBV5-6 and TRBJ1-2; no clear D gene. V lost 1 base to trimming and J lost 6 bases, with 19 bases between them. Germline values: CDR1 SGHDT, CDR2 YYEEEE. CDR3 length: 16 residues. The DNA for the CDR3 is TGTGCCAGCAGCTTGTTGGGAGTGGAAGGAATCAATGGCTACACCTTC. Translating it yields CASSLLGVEGINGYTF. Using reference TRBV5-6 and TRBJ1-2 for the parts outside the CDR3, the full variable domain is DAGVTQSPTHLIKTRGQQVTLRCSPKSGHDTVSWYQQALGQGPQFIFQYYEEEERQRGNFPDRFSGHQFPNYSSELNVNALLLGDSALYLCASSLLGVEGINGYTFGSGTRLTVV.

The chain has TRBV5-4 and TRBJ2-1; 7 nucleotides agree with TRBD1. The trim removed 3 bases at V and 6 bases at J, leaving 9 bases unmatched. Germline loops: CDR1 SGHNT, CDR2 YYREEE (reference sequence). The CDR3 sequence is 15 residues long. The CDR3 DNA reads as TGTGCCAGCAGCTGGGGGACAGCCCCTGGCAATGAGCAGTTCTTC. Protein product: CASSWGTAPGNEQFF.

V usage is TRBV7-2 and J usage is TRBJ2-5, with TRBD2 matching over 13 bases. Germline values: CDR1 SGHTA, CDR2 FQGNSA. The CDR3 spans 18 residues. The junction had 9 bases not matched to a gene; V was cut back by 3 bases and J by 2 bases. The DNA of the CDR3 is TGTGCCAGCAGCTTCGGACTAGCGGGGGTCCCGGGGCAAGAGACCCAGTACTTC. Amino acids: CASSFGLAGVPGQETQYF.

This rearrangement joins TRBV5-6 to TRBJ2-5, with TRBD1 as a possible D gene (6 bases). Trimming pared 1 base from V and 1 base from J, leaving 17 bases between. Germline loops: CDR1 SGHDT, CDR2 YYEEEE. The CDR3 contains 17 residues. CDR3 amino acids: CASSLKGIVGAQETQYF. CDR3 nucleotides: TGTGCCAGCAGCTTGAAGGGGATAGTGGGGGCCCAAGAGACCCAGTACTTC.

This rearrangement joins TRBV20-1 to TRBJ1-6; D is undetermined. Trimming removed 6 bases at V and 0 bases at J, with 12 bases between. Germline-derived CDR1 and CDR2 are DFQATT and SNEGSKA (reference sequence). This CDR3 has 15 amino acids. CDR3 coding DNA: TGCAGTGCGAGGTCCCAGAGCTCCTATAATTCACCCCTCCACTTT. Protein product: CSARSQSSYNSPLHF.

The chain couples TRBV10-2 to TRBJ2-3; 8 nucleotides match TRBD2. Germline V gene sequence: CDR1 WSHSY, CDR2 SAAADI. The CDR3 length is 16 residues. The trim removed 10 bases at V and 1 base at J, leaving 13 bases unmatched. CDR3 DNA sequence: TGCGCCACCTCGGGGGGGGGAGATCCCGGCACAGATACGCAGTATTTT. This codes for CATSGGGDPGTDTQYF.

The chain couples TRBV20-1 to TRBJ1-1, with TRBD1 as a possible D gene (5 bases). V lost 0 bases to trimming and J lost 3 bases, with 11 bases between them. CDR1 and CDR2 from the germline V gene are DFQATT and SNEGSKA (reference sequence). The length of the CDR3 is 14 residues. This chain's CDR3 is CSARDLRQYTEAFF. CDR3 DNA sequence: TGCAGTGCTAGAGATCTAAGACAGTACACTGAAGCTTTCTTT.